The 12 T cell receptor beta chains in this list originate from one sample, sequenced in a study of technical replicates of blood from several donors. The protocol was immunoSEQ multiplex PCR, while the TCRdb copy is restricted to in-frame clones and leaves out a portion. Of around 76,000 clones in the sample, 80% to 95% are singletons; the top ten hold roughly 0.39%. The material sequenced was T cells isolated from PBMCs. The receptors were gathered from a human donor in good health.

The chain uses TRBV28 and TRBJ2-7, with 7 positions matching TRBD1. Germline values: CDR1 MDHEN, CDR2 SYDVKM. The CDR3 is made up of 14 amino acids. The ends lost 10 bases at V and 4 bases at J; junction bases unmatched: 13. The CDR3 region has the DNA TGTGCCATCACAACGGGACAGCTAGGGTACGAGCAGTACTTC. Translation: CAITTGQLGYEQYF. The full variable domain, completed using reference TRBV28 and TRBJ2-7, is DVKVTQSSRYLVKRTGEKVFLECVQDMDHENMFWYRQDPGLGLRLIYFSYDVKMKEKGDIPEGYSVSREKKERFSLILESASTNQTSMYLCAITTGQLGYEQYFGPGTRLTVT.

There are a few counts of this clone. The chain is built from TRBV30 and TRBJ1-4, with a tentative D call TRBD1 (6 bases). Trimming took off 3 bases at V and 7 bases at J, with 12 bases between the two ends. This CDR3 is built from 13 residues. The germline gives CDR1 GTSNPN, CDR2 SVGIG (reference sequence). This CDR3 is CAWRGQWAEKLFF. The CDR3 region has the DNA TGTGCCTGGAGGGGACAATGGGCTGAAAAACTGTTTTTT.

Comments on this clone: The same CDR3 is also encoded by other DNA sequences in this sample. The chain is built from TRBV18 and TRBJ2-5; D is unclear. Trimming cost V 3 bases and J 2 bases, with 7 bases left between them. CDR1 KGHSH and CDR2 LQKENI come from the germline V gene. This CDR3 comprises 13 residues. CDR3: CASSPGSQETQYF. The CDR3 region has the DNA TGTGCCAGCTCACCGGGCAGTCAAGAGACCCAGTACTTC.

The CDR3, as DNA: TGTGCCAGCAGCTTCGGGTCGGCCTCTGGAAACACCATATATTTT. Its translation is CASSFGSASGNTIYF. J is TRBJ1-3 and V is TRBV11-3; D not certain. The germline V gene encodes CDR1 SGHNT and CDR2 YENEEA. V was cut by 3 bases and J by 0 bases, with 9 bases left in between. The CDR3 consists of 15 residues.

The V call is TRBV6-1, the J call TRBJ2-7; 8 bases fit TRBD1. Germline CDR1 and CDR2: MNHNS and SASEGT. V dropped 8 bases and J dropped 7; count of bases not matched to a gene: 16. The CDR3 sequence is 15 residues long. As DNA, the CDR3 is TGTGCCAGCGAAGTCAGGGGGCGTTGGGCTGGTGAGCAGTACTTC. Encoded protein: CASEVRGRWAGEQYF.

The V gene is TRBV7-8, the J gene TRBJ2-1; D possibly corresponds to TRBD2 (5 bases). CDR3 length: 20 amino acids. V lost 0 bases and J 0 bases, leaving 21 bases between the germline ends. The germline CDR1 and CDR2 sequences are SGHVS and FQNEAQ. The CDR3 bases are TGTGCCAGCAGCTTAGCGCTAGACCCTAGCTTAATCATCTCCTACAATGAGCAGTTCTTC. Translated: CASSLALDPSLIISYNEQFF.

The sample holds a few counts of this clone. The chain combines TRBV4-1 with TRBJ1-1; TRBD1 is a possible D gene (5 bases). CDR1 and CDR2 from the germline V gene are MGHRA and YSYEKL. The CDR3 consists of 16 residues. V lost 1 base and J lost 0, with 12 bases in between. The CDR3, as DNA: TGCGCCAGCAGCCAAGCCTTACAGACAGTGAACACTGAAGCTTTCTTT. It yields the protein CASSQALQTVNTEAFF.

The CDR3 DNA follows: TGTGCCAGTAGTCCCGCCGTCCACCTCTCAGGTACCTATGGCTACACCTTC. It specifies CASSPAVHLSGTYGYTF. The chain carries TRBV19 and TRBJ1-2; D is ambiguous. The CDR3 length is 17 residues. Germline-derived CDR1 and CDR2 are LNHDA and SQIVND (reference sequence). V was clipped by 5 bases and J by 4 bases, with 23 bases between them.

This clone was observed once. This chain links TRBV2 with TRBJ2-5, with a weak D call TRBD1 (5 bases). This CDR3 is built from 12 residues. V lost 7 bases and J lost 4, with 10 bases in between. Germline V gene sequence: CDR1 SNHLY, CDR2 FYNNEI. The CDR3 sequence is CASILRGETQYF. CDR3 in DNA: TGTGCCAGCATTTTAAGGGGAGAGACCCAGTACTTC.

The genes are TRBV5-1 and TRBJ2-5, with TRBD1 matching over 8 bases. This CDR3 is 15 amino acids long. V dropped 2 bases and J dropped 2; count of bases not matched to a gene: 5. CDR1 SGHRS and CDR2 YFSETQ come from the germline V gene. This CDR3 reads CASSFFGQGQETQYF. Here the CDR3 DNA reads TGCGCCAGCAGCTTTTTTGGACAGGGACAAGAGACCCAGTACTTC.

The rearrangement uses TRBV4-2 and TRBJ2-3; no definite D call. In germline, CDR1 is LGHNA, CDR2 YNFKEQ. The CDR3 spans 12 residues. The germline V and J ends were trimmed by 0 bases and 6 bases, with 4 bases remaining between them. The DNA of the CDR3 is TGTGCCAGCAGCCAAGATAGCGATACGCAGTATTTT. This codes for CASSQDSDTQYF.

Only one count was recorded for this clone. The rearrangement links TRBV5-4 to TRBJ1-1; D may be TRBD1 (6 bases). The ends were cut back, 4 bases at V and 1 base at J, with 17 bases in the middle. This CDR3 contains 16 residues. Germline CDR1 and CDR2: SGHNT and YYREEE (reference sequence). This CDR3 reads CASSRGGGPRNTEAFF. The CDR3 DNA is TGTGCCAGCAGCCGGGGGGGCGGGCCTAGGAACACTGAAGCTTTCTTT. The whole variable domain, filled in from reference TRBV5-4 and TRBJ1-1, reads ETGVTQSPTHLIKTRGQQVTLRCSSQSGHNTVSWYQQALGQGPQFIFQYYREEENGRGNFPPRFSGLQFPNYSSELNVNALELDDSALYLCASSRGGGPRNTEAFFGQGTRLTVV.